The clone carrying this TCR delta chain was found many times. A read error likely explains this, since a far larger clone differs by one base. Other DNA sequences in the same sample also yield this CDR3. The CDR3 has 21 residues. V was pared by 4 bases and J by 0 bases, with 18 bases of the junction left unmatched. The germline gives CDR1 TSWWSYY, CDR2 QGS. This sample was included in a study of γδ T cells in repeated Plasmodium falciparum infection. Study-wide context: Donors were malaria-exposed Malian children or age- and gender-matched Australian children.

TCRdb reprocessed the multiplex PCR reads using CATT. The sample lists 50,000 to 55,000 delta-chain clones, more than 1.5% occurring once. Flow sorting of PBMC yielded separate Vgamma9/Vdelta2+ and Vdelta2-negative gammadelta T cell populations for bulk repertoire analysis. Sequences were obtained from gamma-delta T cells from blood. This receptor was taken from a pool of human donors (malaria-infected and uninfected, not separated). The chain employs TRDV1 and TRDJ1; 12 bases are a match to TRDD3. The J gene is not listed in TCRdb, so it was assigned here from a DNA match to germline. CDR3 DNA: TGTGCTCTTGGGGTTGCCAGAGGCTGGGGGATACGAATCCTATACACCGATAAACTCATCTTT. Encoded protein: CALGVARGWGIRILYTDKLIF.